These 32 T cell receptor beta chains share one sample of origin, sequenced in a study of shared clonotypes between healthy human individuals. Measured with immunoSEQ multiplex PCR; TCRdb has only the in-frame clones, and not every one. The sample contains a few million clones, 80% to 95% of which appear only once. The sequencing input was naive CD4+ T cells from PBMCs. The sample's subset: CD45RA+ positively selected. The receptors were sampled from a young man in good health. Some clones in this sample may be carry-over from other donors' samples.

The V call is TRBV15, the J call TRBJ1-2; D is unresolved. This CDR3 contains 14 residues. V lost 5 bases, J lost 5 bases, and 15 bases lay in between. CDR1 and CDR2 (germline): LNHNV, YYDKDF (reference sequence). CDR3 in DNA: TGTGCCACCAGCCCCAGAGGATTGACATATGGCTACACCTTC. Translation gives CATSPRGLTYGYTF.

This clone was counted between two and nine times. The gene calls are TRBV6-5 and TRBJ1-1; tentatively, D is TRBD1 (6 bases). Germline-derived CDR1 and CDR2 are MNHEY and SVGAGI. Deletions cut 0 bases from V and 9 bases from J, with 17 bases between. This CDR3 spans 15 amino acids. The CDR3 bases are TGTGCCAGCAGTTACTCTGGAGGTCAGGGGAGGAAAGCTTTCTTT. Translated, it gives CASSYSGGQGRKAFF.

The V gene is TRBV25-1, the J gene TRBJ2-7, with 8 bases aligning to TRBD1. Germline lookup yields CDR1 MGHDK and CDR2 SYGVNS. The CDR3 extends over 14 amino acids. Trimming cost V 4 bases and J 4 bases; bases outside gene matches: 6. CDR3 sequence (DNA): TGTGCCAGCAGTGGAGGGACAGGCCTTTACGAGCAGTACTTC. Its translation is CASSGGTGLYEQYF.

A remark on this clone: The same CDR3 can be traced to other DNA sequences in this sample. V and J are TRBV4-3 and TRBJ1-2; weak D call: TRBD1 (6 bases). Germline CDR1 and CDR2: LGHNA and YSLEER. The ends were cut back, 1 base at V and 5 bases at J, with 8 bases in the middle. CDR3 length: 13 residues. This CDR3 is CASSQGQGYGYTF. CDR3 sequence (DNA): TGCGCCAGCAGCCAAGGGCAGGGGTATGGCTACACCTTC.

V is TRBV28 and J is TRBJ2-2; 9 bases match TRBD1. The CDR3 spans 17 residues. Losses at the gene ends were 1 base for V and 2 bases for J; bases not matched to a gene: 5. CDR1 MDHEN and CDR2 SYDVKM come from the germline V gene. The CDR3 loop reads CASSLFWDRDNTGELFF. The DNA for the CDR3 is TGTGCCAGCAGTTTATTTTGGGACAGGGACAACACCGGGGAGCTGTTTTTT.

The chain employs TRBV6-4 and TRBJ2-3; D tentatively fits TRBD1 or TRBD2 (5 bases each). The V end lost 5 bases, the J end lost 1 base, and 13 bases lay between the germline ends. Looked up from germline, CDR1 is MRHNA and CDR2 is SNTAGT. The CDR3 extends over 15 amino acids. The CDR3 protein is CASSSRLGGTDTQYF. The DNA for the CDR3 is TGTGCCAGCAGTAGTAGGTTGGGGGGCACAGATACGCAGTATTTT.

This rearrangement joins TRBV29-1 to TRBJ2-1, with TRBD1 identical over 11 bases. Germline V gene data show CDR1 as SQVTM and CDR2 as ANQGSEA. CDR3 length: 16 residues. The J segment lost 2 bases and the V segment lost 2 bases, leaving 5 bases of the junction unmatched. This chain's CDR3 is CSVEPRTGGPYNEQFF. CDR3 coding DNA: TGCAGCGTTGAACCAAGGACAGGGGGCCCCTACAATGAGCAGTTCTTC.

The J gene is TRBJ2-3, the V gene TRBV7-2, with a weak D call TRBD2 (5 bases). The CDR3 is made up of 14 amino acids. With 5 bases removed from V and 5 bases from J, the gap between germline ends came to 14 bases. Looked up from germline, CDR1 is SGHTA and CDR2 is FQGNSA. CDR3 DNA sequence: TGTGCCAGCAGCCCCTCCCGGGCGGGAGATACGCAGTATTTT. Encoded protein: CASSPSRAGDTQYF.

The chain couples TRBV28 to TRBJ1-2; D is uncertain. The V end was cut by 7 bases, the J end by 5 bases, with 14 bases between. CDR3 length equals 13 residues. Germline V gene sequence: CDR1 MDHEN, CDR2 SYDVKM. The CDR3 DNA reads TGTGCCAGCACCGTGGGCCGGTTATATGGCTACACCTTC. Translating gives CASTVGRLYGYTF.

The chain carries TRBV7-2 and TRBJ2-1; 7 bases match TRBD2. CDR3 size: 17 residues. Losses at the gene ends were 1 base for V and 6 bases for J; bases not matched to a gene: 12. Germline CDR1 reads SGHTA; CDR2 reads FQGNSA. CDR3 DNA: TGTGCCAGCAGCTTAGAGGGCCTAGCGGAGCCTTTCAATGAGCAGTTCTTC. It codes for CASSLEGLAEPFNEQFF.

The CDR3 reads CASSLDVRRGYQYF. DNA of the CDR3: TGCGCCAGCAGCTTGGACGTTCGACGGGGTTATCAGTACTTC. V gene TRBV5-1 combines with J gene TRBJ2-4; D might be TRBD2 (5 bases). Between the trimmed V and J ends, which lost 0 bases and 12 bases, there was a span of 16 bases. This CDR3 has 14 amino acids. CDR1 and CDR2 from the germline V gene are SGHRS and YFSETQ. The full variable domain, rest sourced from reference TRBV5-1 and TRBJ2-4, is KAGVTQTPRYLIKTRGQQVTLSCSPISGHRSVSWYQQTPGQGLQFLFEYFSETQRNKGNFPGRFSGRQFSNSRSEMNVSTLELGDSALYLCASSLDVRRGYQYFGAGTRLSVL.

The chain carries TRBV5-4 and TRBJ2-7; 7 bases line up with TRBD1. Germline CDR1 is SGHNT and CDR2 is YYREEE (reference sequence). The length of the CDR3 is 14 residues. V lost 0 bases to trimming and J lost 4 bases; unmatched junction nucleotides: 4. The chain's CDR3 is CASSLDGRGYEQYF. The CDR3 coding sequence is TGTGCCAGCAGCTTGGATGGCAGGGGGTACGAGCAGTACTTC.

The rearrangement uses TRBV21-1 and TRBJ2-1; whether TRBD1, the table's D call, matches the DNA was not checked. TRBV21-1 corresponds to a pseudogene. CDR3 length equals 17 residues. CDR3 nucleotide sequence: TGTGCCAGCAGCAATGCACGGACAGTCACACCCTACAATGAGCAGTTCTTC. Translation gives CASSNARTVTPYNEQFF.

This clone was recorded once. Other nucleotide sequences in the sample specify the same CDR3. This sequence joins TRBV28 and TRBJ1-2, with D uncertain. V dropped 5 bases and J dropped 8 bases, with 9 bases sitting between them. The germline V gene has CDR1 MDHEN and CDR2 SYDVKM. The CDR3 has 11 amino acids. CDR3: CASSPGRGYTF. The CDR3 nucleotides are TGTGCCAGCAGTCCCGGTCGGGGCTACACCTTC.

Here the CDR3 reads CASSLQATDTQYF. Here the CDR3 DNA reads TGTGCCAGCAGCCTACAGGCTACAGATACGCAGTATTTT. The chain is built from TRBV7-3 and TRBJ2-3, with D possibly matching TRBD1 (5 bases). Germline V CDR1 and CDR2: SGHTA, FQGTGA. Trimming removed 5 bases from V and 3 bases from J, with 9 bases in between. There are 13 residues in the CDR3.

This chain uses TRBV27 with TRBJ1-5; no clear D gene. CDR3 size: 15 residues. Trimming pared 5 bases from V and 5 bases from J, leaving 16 bases between. CDR1 and CDR2 from the germline V gene are MNHEY and SMNVEV (reference sequence). CDR3 bases: TGTGCCAGCAGTCCGGCCCGGGGTAGGGATCAGCCCCAGCATTTT. Translating it yields CASSPARGRDQPQHF.

The chain uses TRBV5-1 and TRBJ2-7; D tentatively reads TRBD1 or TRBD2 (5 bases each). The CDR3 extends over 14 amino acids. Germline V lookup: CDR1 SGHRS, CDR2 YFSETQ. Trimming left V 0 bases short and J 5 bases short, with 12 bases between. CDR3 loop: CASSLVREMNEQYF. In DNA, the CDR3 is TGCGCCAGCAGCTTGGTCAGGGAGATGAACGAGCAGTACTTC.

The gene calls are TRBV11-2 and TRBJ2-2, with a possible D match to TRBD1 (6 bases). V lost 6 bases to trimming and J lost 4 bases, with 12 bases between them. This CDR3 is 14 amino acids long. Germline CDR1 and CDR2: SGHAT and FQNNGV. This CDR3 is CASRQTGGTGELFF. The CDR3 DNA reads as TGTGCCAGCAGGCAGACAGGCGGCACCGGGGAGCTGTTTTTT.

The chain joins TRBV19 to TRBJ1-4; 8 bases align to TRBD1. Per the germline V gene, CDR1 is LNHDA and CDR2 is SQIVND (reference sequence). The CDR3 has 14 residues. Losses at the gene ends were 3 bases for V and 7 bases for J; bases not matched to a gene: 4. The CDR3 is CASSIGTGGEKLFF. The CDR3 DNA is TGTGCCAGTAGTATTGGAACAGGGGGTGAAAAACTGTTTTTT.

The V and J genes are TRBV7-9 and TRBJ2-3; D unclear. Germline V gives CDR1 SEHNR, CDR2 FQNEAQ (reference sequence). V was cut by 3 bases and J by 6 bases, with 13 bases left in between. CDR3 length: 14 residues. The CDR3 spells CASSFGPQGDTQYF. The CDR3 region has the DNA TGTGCCAGCAGCTTCGGGCCACAAGGGGATACGCAGTATTTT.

This sequence joins TRBV25-1 and TRBJ2-1; 9 bases align to TRBD1. Germline trimming cut 7 bases from V and 6 bases from J; bases unmatched to any gene: 7. In germline, CDR1 is MGHDK, CDR2 SYGVNS. CDR3 length: 14 residues. CDR3 sequence reads: CASTRDRAGNEQFF. The CDR3 DNA reads TGTGCCAGCACGCGGGACAGGGCGGGCAATGAGCAGTTCTTC.

This clone was seen a single time. The rearrangement joins TRBV4-1 to TRBJ1-3; D possibly corresponds to TRBD1 (5 bases). The CDR3 has 16 amino acids. CDR1 and CDR2 (germline): MGHRA, YSYEKL. Trimming pared 4 bases from V and 2 bases from J, leaving 15 bases between. The CDR3 bases are TGCGCCAGCAGCCTCCTAGGGACCTTAACTGGAAACACCATATATTTT. Residues: CASSLLGTLTGNTIYF.

The chain uses TRBV7-2 and TRBJ2-3; 7 bases map to TRBD2. Trimming at V came to 4 bases and at J to 4 bases, leaving 8 bases not matched to a gene. Germline V gene lookup returns CDR1 SGHTA and CDR2 FQGNSA. This CDR3 is 15 amino acids long. Written as DNA, the CDR3 is TGTGCCAGCAGCTCAGTGGGGACTATCCCAGATACGCAGTATTTT. Translating gives CASSSVGTIPDTQYF.

The CDR3 nucleotides are TGTGCCAGCAGTTCCCTGGGTAGCGGGGATACGCAGTATTTT. This codes for CASSSLGSGDTQYF. The rearrangement uses TRBV6-6 and TRBJ2-3; 7 nucleotides agree with TRBD2. After removal of 4 bases from V and 6 bases from J, the junction contained 7 bases not matched to a gene. From germline, CDR1 is MNHNY and CDR2 SVGAGI (reference sequence). This CDR3 spans 14 amino acids.

V is TRBV5-1 and J is TRBJ2-1; D tentatively fits TRBD1 or TRBD2 (5 bases each). The CDR3 length is 14 residues. V shed 2 bases and J shed 13 bases, with 19 bases lying between them. Germline CDR1 is SGHRS and CDR2 is YFSETQ. Here the CDR3 reads CASSFSSRSGRQFF. The CDR3 coding sequence is TGCGCCAGCAGCTTTTCTAGCCGATCAGGGCGTCAGTTCTTC.

The V and J genes are TRBV28 and TRBJ2-2, with unresolved D. There are 11 residues in the CDR3. Germline V gene lookup returns CDR1 MDHEN and CDR2 SYDVKM. Trimming left V 3 bases short and J 7 bases short, with 3 bases between. In DNA form, the CDR3 reads TGTGCCAGCAGTTTTATCGGGGAGCTGTTTTTT. The encoded protein is CASSFIGELFF.

The rearrangement joins TRBV15 to TRBJ2-2; D perhaps matches TRBD2 (7 bases). The CDR3 runs to 16 residues. Deletions cut 5 bases from V and 6 bases from J, with 19 bases between. Germline V gives CDR1 LNHNV, CDR2 YYDKDF (reference sequence). The CDR3, as DNA: TGTGCCACCAGCGCCCGGGGGGCCCGAATCCCCGGGGAGCTGTTTTTT. This translates into CATSARGARIPGELFF.

CDR3 loop: CASSFMFRGANYGYTF. CDR3 nucleotide sequence: TGTGCCAGCAGTTTCATGTTCCGGGGCGCTAACTATGGCTACACCTTC. The rearrangement links TRBV27 to TRBJ1-2; D perhaps matches TRBD1 (5 bases). CDR3 size: 16 residues. The germline gives CDR1 MNHEY, CDR2 SMNVEV (reference sequence). The V gene lost 3 bases and the J gene lost 0 bases, with 14 bases spanning the gap.

On this clone itself: A single base separates this from a much larger clone, so it may be a read error. The sample has other DNA sequences that encode this CDR3 too. The chain carries TRBV7-6 and TRBJ2-2; D uncertain. The germline V gene encodes CDR1 SGHVS and CDR2 FNYEAQ. CDR3 length: 12 residues. The germline V and J ends were trimmed by 2 bases and 2 bases, with 0 bases remaining between them. CDR3 sequence: CASSLNTGELFF. The CDR3 coding sequence is TGTGCCAGCAGCTTAAACACCGGGGAGCTGTTTTTT. Using reference TRBV7-6 and TRBJ2-2 for the parts outside the CDR3, the full variable domain is GAGVSQSPRYKVTKRGQDVALRCDPISGHVSLYWYRQALGQGPEFLTYFNYEAQQDKSGLPNDRFSAERPEGSISTLTIQRTEQRDSAMYRCASSLNTGELFFGEGSRLTVL.

The chain recombines TRBV9 with TRBJ1-4; weak D call: TRBD1 (5 bases). Germline values: CDR1 SGDLS, CDR2 YYNGEE. V lost 1 base and J lost 6, with 13 bases in between. The CDR3 totals 15 residues. CDR3 loop: CASSVFGGYDEKLFF. CDR3 DNA sequence: TGTGCCAGCAGCGTATTCGGGGGTTATGATGAAAAACTGTTTTTT.

This chain connects TRBV28 to TRBJ2-2, with TRBD1 as a possible D gene (6 bases). Germline values: CDR1 MDHEN, CDR2 SYDVKM. The CDR3 sequence is 15 residues long. Trimming stripped 7 bases from V and 3 bases from J, with 15 bases between. This CDR3 is CASNREQGYTGELFF. CDR3 nucleotides: TGTGCCAGCAACAGGGAACAAGGGTACACCGGGGAGCTGTTTTTT. The full variable domain, rest sourced from reference TRBV28 and TRBJ2-2, is DVKVTQSSRYLVKRTGEKVFLECVQDMDHENMFWYRQDPGLGLRLIYFSYDVKMKEKGDIPEGYSVSREKKERFSLILESASTNQTSMYLCASNREQGYTGELFFGEGSRLTVL.

This clone showed up just once. V is TRBV27 and J is TRBJ2-7, with 11 nucleotides matching TRBD1. Germline V lookup: CDR1 MNHEY, CDR2 SMNVEV (reference sequence). The CDR3 consists of 18 residues. The trim removed 6 bases at V and 3 bases at J, leaving 16 bases unmatched. This CDR3 reads CASRYLGQGALGGYEQYF. The CDR3 nucleotides read TGTGCCAGCAGGTACCTCGGACAGGGGGCGCTCGGTGGCTACGAGCAGTACTTC.